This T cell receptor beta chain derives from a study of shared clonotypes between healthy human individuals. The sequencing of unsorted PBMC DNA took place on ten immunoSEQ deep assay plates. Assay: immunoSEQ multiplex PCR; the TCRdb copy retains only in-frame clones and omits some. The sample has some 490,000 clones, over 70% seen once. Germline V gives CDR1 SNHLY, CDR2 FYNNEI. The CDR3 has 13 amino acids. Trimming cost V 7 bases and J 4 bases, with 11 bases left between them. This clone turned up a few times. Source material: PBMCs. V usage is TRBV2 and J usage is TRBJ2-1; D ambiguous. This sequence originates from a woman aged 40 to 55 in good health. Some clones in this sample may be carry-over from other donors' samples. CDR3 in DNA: TGTGCCAGCAATACTGACGGGTACAATGAGCAGTTCTTC. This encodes CASNTDGYNEQFF.